The 28 T cell receptor beta chains listed next were all sequenced from one sample in a study of control samples from healthy donors and cancer patients. TCRdb's table, derived via immunoSEQ multiplex PCR, lists solely in-frame clones and lacks some. The table shows about 140,000 clones, with approximately 94% occurring only once. Sequences were obtained from blood. The receptors were gathered from a man aged 40-49 years in good health.

The chain recombines TRBV5-3 with TRBJ2-3; TRBD1 matches 8 bases. TRBV5-3 has ORF status, its function being uncertain. J lost 0 bases, V lost 0 bases, and 9 bases had no gene match. The CDR3 is 18 amino acids. For the CDR3, the DNA is TGTGCCAGAAGCTTGGGGCAGGGGGCCCCACTTAGCACAGATACGCAGTATTTT. It specifies CARSLGQGAPLSTDTQYF.

The chain uses TRBV6-5 and TRBJ1-2; D remains ambiguous. CDR1 is MNHEY and CDR2 is SVGAGI in the germline V gene. Trimming removed 0 bases from V and 0 bases from J, with 8 bases in between. CDR3 size: 15 residues. DNA of the CDR3: TGTGCCAGCAGTTACTCGGGCAGCACTAACTATGGCTACACCTTC. Translating gives CASSYSGSTNYGYTF.

CDR3 in DNA: TGTGCCAGCAGCGGGGGACGGAGGACGAACACTGAAGCTTTCTTT. Protein sequence: CASSGGRRTNTEAFF. V gene TRBV5-6 combines with J gene TRBJ1-1, with D maybe TRBD1 (5 bases). Germline CDR1 and CDR2: SGHDT and YYEEEE. The germline V and J ends were trimmed by 4 bases and 1 base, with 14 bases remaining between them. The CDR3 runs 15 residues.

The chain recombines TRBV6-2 or TRBV6-3 with TRBJ1-1, with unresolved D. The V gene's germline CDR1 is MNHEY and CDR2 SVGEGT. Trimming took off 5 bases at V and 1 base at J, with 5 bases between the two ends. This CDR3 region has 12 residues. The CDR3 sequence is CASSNRNTEAFF. The CDR3 DNA is TGTGCCAGCAGTAACAGGAACACTGAAGCTTTCTTT.

This chain joins TRBV27 and TRBJ2-3, with 7 bases aligning to TRBD1. The CDR3 covers 14 residues. Germline values: CDR1 MNHEY, CDR2 SMNVEV (reference sequence). V lost 5 bases to trimming and J lost 5 bases; unmatched junction nucleotides: 7. The CDR3 DNA sequence: TGTGCCAGCAGTAGACAGGGTTATGAAGATACGCAGTATTTT. It encodes CASSRQGYEDTQYF.

The V call is TRBV5-4, the J call TRBJ2-7; 7 nucleotides line up with TRBD1. The junction had 10 bases not matched to a gene; V was cut back by 4 bases and J by 0 bases. The V gene's germline CDR1 is SGHNT and CDR2 YYREEE (reference sequence). The CDR3 spans 16 residues. In nucleotides, the CDR3 is TGTGCCAGCAGCCTAGGACAGGCCTCCTACTCCTACGAGCAGTACTTC. Protein sequence: CASSLGQASYSYEQYF.

The chain couples TRBV9 to TRBJ2-7, with 7 bases that match TRBD1. The CDR3 runs to 14 residues. CDR1 SGDLS and CDR2 YYNGEE come from the germline V gene. After removal of 4 bases from V and 0 bases from J, the junction contained 4 bases not matched to a gene. The CDR3 loop is CASSPRQGSYEQYF. In nucleotides, the CDR3 is TGTGCCAGCAGCCCACGACAGGGCTCCTACGAGCAGTACTTC.

The chain carries TRBV5-5 and TRBJ2-7, with unresolved D. Trimming left V 2 bases short and J 2 bases short, with 5 bases between. This CDR3 spans 12 amino acids. Germline CDR1 reads SGHKS; CDR2 reads YYEKEE (reference sequence). The DNA for the CDR3 is TGTGCCAGCAGCTTTCCTGCCTACGAGCAGTACTTC. Translation gives CASSFPAYEQYF.

The V gene is TRBV10-2, the J gene TRBJ1-6; D perhaps matches TRBD1 (5 bases). V gave up 6 bases and J gave up 7 bases, with 13 bases separating them. This CDR3 comprises 14 residues. Germline CDR1 is WSHSY and CDR2 is SAAADI. CDR3 sequence: CASRSRVENSPLHF. The DNA for the CDR3 is TGCGCCAGCAGGAGCAGGGTTGAAAATTCACCCCTCCACTTT.

V and J are TRBV6-5 and TRBJ1-2, with D possibly TRBD1 on 6 matching bases. V lost 5 bases and J lost 7, with 20 bases in between. This CDR3 is built from 15 residues. The V gene's germline CDR1 is MNHEY and CDR2 SVGAGI. The CDR3 DNA follows: TGTGCCAGCAGTCCCAAGACAGGCCGCGGGCTTGGCTACACCTTC. This sequence encodes CASSPKTGRGLGYTF.

The chain couples TRBV12-5 to TRBJ2-2; D is uncertain. CDR1 LGHNT and CDR2 FRNRAP come from the germline V gene. The CDR3 is 15 residues long. V was shortened by 2 bases and J by 4 bases, with 11 bases between the two germline ends. Here the CDR3 reads CASGLSAGPTGELFF. The CDR3 DNA sequence: TGTGCTAGTGGTTTGAGCGCAGGCCCCACCGGGGAGCTGTTTTTT.

The rearrangement links TRBV4-2 to TRBJ1-6; D possibly corresponds to TRBD1 (5 bases). Germline CDR1 and CDR2: LGHNA and YNFKEQ. V gave up 0 bases and J gave up 6 bases, with 6 bases separating them. The CDR3 is made up of 14 amino acids. The CDR3 loop reads CASSQEGTNSPLHF. As DNA, the CDR3 is TGTGCCAGCAGCCAAGAAGGGACTAATTCACCCCTCCACTTT.

This clone was seen just once. The chain links TRBV5-1 to TRBJ1-1; TRBD1 aligns across 8 bases. The CDR3 totals 15 residues. The ends lost 0 bases at V and 4 bases at J; junction bases unmatched: 5. Germline lookup yields CDR1 SGHRS and CDR2 YFSETQ. Here the CDR3 DNA reads TGCGCCAGCAGCTTGGCCATTACAGGGGGCACTGAAGCTTTCTTT. It codes for CASSLAITGGTEAFF.

Notes on this clone: The sample has other DNA sequences that encode this CDR3 too. V is TRBV6-1 and J is TRBJ2-1; TRBD1 or TRBD2 may be the D gene (5 bases each). Germline V gene lookup returns CDR1 MNHNS and CDR2 SASEGT. The CDR3 runs to 15 residues. The germline V and J ends were trimmed by 2 bases and 0 bases, with 8 bases remaining between them. The CDR3 loop reads CASSETGGSYNEQFF. The CDR3 DNA follows: TGTGCCAGCAGTGAAACTGGGGGCTCCTACAATGAGCAGTTCTTC.

The chain uses TRBV7-6 and TRBJ2-5, with TRBD2 matching 12 bases. Germline CDR1 and CDR2: SGHVS and FNYEAQ. V lost 6 bases, J lost 0 bases, and 17 bases stayed unmatched. The CDR3 totals 20 residues. DNA of the CDR3: TGTGCCAGCAGGCGTCAACGACTAGCGGGGGCGCCAAGGTACCAAGAGACCCAGTACTTC. It translates to CASRRQRLAGAPRYQETQYF. Full variable domain (outside the CDR3, taken from reference TRBV7-6 and TRBJ2-5): GAGVSQSPRYKVTKRGQDVALRCDPISGHVSLYWYRQALGQGPEFLTYFNYEAQQDKSGLPNDRFSAERPEGSISTLTIQRTEQRDSAMYRCASRRQRLAGAPRYQETQYFGPGTRLLVL.

This chain uses TRBV28 with TRBJ2-3; 8 nucleotides align to TRBD2. With V trimmed by 5 bases and J by 4 bases, 8 bases remained unmatched. CDR1 and CDR2 (germline): MDHEN, SYDVKM. CDR3 length: 15 residues. CDR3 DNA sequence: TGTGCCAGCAGTCCGACTAGCGAACAAGCAGATACGCAGTATTTT. Translation: CASSPTSEQADTQYF.

This clone was counted once. The chain couples TRBV6-5 to TRBJ2-7; TRBD2 is a possible D gene (6 bases). The CDR3 sequence is 15 residues long. Trimming shortened V by 0 bases and J by 3 bases, and 12 bases separated the two germline ends. Per germline, CDR1 MNHEY and CDR2 SVGAGI. This chain's CDR3 is CASSYSPGLSYEQYF. CDR3 bases: TGTGCCAGCAGTTACTCGCCGGGACTGAGCTACGAGCAGTACTTC.

The rearrangement joins TRBV5-4 to TRBJ1-6; a weak D match, TRBD1 (5 bases). Trimming removed 0 bases from V and 9 bases from J, with 13 bases in between. CDR1 SGHNT and CDR2 YYREEE come from the germline V gene (reference sequence). The CDR3 runs 15 residues. CDR3 loop: CASSLGTFQGSPLHF. Written as DNA, the CDR3 is TGTGCCAGCAGCTTGGGCACTTTCCAGGGTTCACCCCTCCACTTT.

The chain recombines TRBV6-1 with TRBJ2-1; D gene unclear. The CDR3 length is 13 residues. Trimming took off 2 bases at V and 8 bases at J, with 10 bases between the two ends. CDR1 MNHNS and CDR2 SASEGT come from the germline V gene. The DNA for the CDR3 is TGTGCCAGCAGTGAACTAGGTTACGATGAGCAGTTCTTC. Translating gives CASSELGYDEQFF.

V is TRBV5-5 and J is TRBJ1-5, with 8 bases matching TRBD1. Germline-derived CDR1 and CDR2 are SGHKS and YYEKEE (reference sequence). The CDR3 consists of 15 residues. V shed 4 bases and J 3 bases; nucleotides not matched to a gene: 6. CDR3 amino acids: CASSPSGGFNQPQHF. The CDR3 coding sequence is TGTGCCAGCAGCCCGTCAGGGGGCTTCAATCAGCCCCAGCATTTT.

In its sample, this clone was seen once. This chain connects TRBV6-1 to TRBJ2-2; TRBD1 matches 10 bases. With 3 bases clipped from V and 3 bases from J, the junction kept 1 base outside the gene matches. The CDR3 length is 15 residues. Germline CDR1 is MNHNS and CDR2 is SASEGT. The CDR3 DNA sequence: TGTGCCAGCAGTGAGGGGACAGGGGACACCGGGGAGCTGTTTTTT. Translated, it gives CASSEGTGDTGELFF.

The sample holds one count of this clone. The chain has TRBV6-5 and TRBJ2-7; 9 bases fit TRBD1. Trimming removed 6 bases from V and 8 bases from J; junction bases left unmatched: 11. CDR1 and CDR2 from the germline V gene are MNHEY and SVGAGI. The CDR3 extends over 14 amino acids. The CDR3 loop is CASSPDRGPLKQYF. The CDR3 bases are TGTGCCAGCAGCCCGGACAGGGGACCCCTCAAGCAGTACTTC.

The chain employs TRBV6-5 and TRBJ1-6, with TRBD1 as a possible D gene (5 bases). CDR3 length equals 12 residues. Germline values: CDR1 MNHEY, CDR2 SVGAGI. Trimming stripped 6 bases from V and 10 bases from J, with 10 bases between. The CDR3 spells CASRSPGSPLHF. CDR3 nucleotide sequence: TGTGCCAGCAGGTCCCCAGGGTCACCCCTCCACTTT.

The rearrangement links TRBV2 to TRBJ1-6; D call uncertain. V shed 1 base and J shed 7 bases, with 5 bases lying between them. The CDR3 has 13 amino acids. The V gene's germline CDR1 is SNHLY and CDR2 FYNNEI. CDR3 DNA: TGTGCCAGCAGTGAAGAACGGAATTCACCCCTCCACTTT. Its translation is CASSEERNSPLHF.

This rearrangement joins TRBV4-2 to TRBJ1-6; TRBD1 is a possible D gene (6 bases). The V gene lost 0 bases and the J gene lost 7 bases, with 10 bases spanning the gap. The CDR3 has 15 amino acids. Germline CDR1 and CDR2: LGHNA and YNFKEQ. CDR3 DNA sequence: TGTGCCAGCAGCCAAGATTGGGGGCAAAATTCACCCCTCCACTTT. Translation gives CASSQDWGQNSPLHF.

The rearrangement uses TRBV5-4 and TRBJ1-2, with no clear D. The germline CDR1 and CDR2 sequences are SGHNT and YYREEE (reference sequence). V lost 0 bases, J lost 4 bases, and 7 bases lay in between. This CDR3 has 13 amino acids. The DNA for the CDR3 is TGTGCCAGCAGCTTGGTGAGGGCCTATGGCTACACCTTC. This sequence encodes CASSLVRAYGYTF.

V gene TRBV5-4 combines with J gene TRBJ2-1; maybe TRBD2 (5 bases). V was clipped by 3 bases and J by 9 bases, with 13 bases between them. CDR3 length: 13 residues. The germline gives CDR1 SGHNT, CDR2 YYREEE (reference sequence). This CDR3 is CASSSLAGGEQFF. DNA of the CDR3: TGTGCCAGCAGCTCCCTGGCCGGAGGTGAGCAGTTCTTC.

This chain joins TRBV5-5 and TRBJ1-5; a weak D match, TRBD1 (5 bases). The V gene lost 0 bases and the J gene lost 9 bases, with 10 bases spanning the gap. This CDR3 is 13 amino acids long. Germline CDR1 SGHKS, CDR2 YYEKEE (reference sequence). CDR3: CASSLDQGWPQHF. DNA for the CDR3: TGTGCCAGCAGCTTGGATCAGGGCTGGCCCCAGCATTTT.